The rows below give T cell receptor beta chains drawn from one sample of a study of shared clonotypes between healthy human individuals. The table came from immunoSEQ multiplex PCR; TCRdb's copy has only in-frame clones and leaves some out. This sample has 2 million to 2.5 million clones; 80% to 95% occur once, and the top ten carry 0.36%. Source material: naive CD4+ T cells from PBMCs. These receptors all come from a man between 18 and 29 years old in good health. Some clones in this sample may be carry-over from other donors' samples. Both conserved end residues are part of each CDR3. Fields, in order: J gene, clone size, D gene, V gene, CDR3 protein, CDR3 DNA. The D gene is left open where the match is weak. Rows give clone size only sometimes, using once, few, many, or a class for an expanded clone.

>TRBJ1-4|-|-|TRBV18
CASSPQGRREKLFF
TGTGCCAGCTCACCACAGGGACGACGGGAAAAACTGTTTTTT
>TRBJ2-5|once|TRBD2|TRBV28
CASSLGLARSETQYF
TGTGCCAGCAGTTTAGGACTAGCGCGTTCAGAGACCCAGTACTTC
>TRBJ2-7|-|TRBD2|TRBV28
CASSLSTSGSREQYF
TGTGCCAGCAGCCTTTCGACTAGCGGGAGTCGCGAGCAGTACTTC
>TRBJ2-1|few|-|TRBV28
CASRPPLGRGYNEQFF
TGTGCCAGCAGGCCTCCCCTGGGCAGGGGCTACAATGAGCAGTTCTTC
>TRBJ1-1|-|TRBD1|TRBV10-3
CAISEPFDRGGEAFF
TGTGCCATCAGTGAGCCTTTTGACAGGGGGGGAGAAGCTTTCTTT
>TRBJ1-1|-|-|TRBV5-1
CASSPRERNTEAFF
TGCGCCAGCAGCCCTAGAGAGAGGAACACTGAAGCTTTCTTT
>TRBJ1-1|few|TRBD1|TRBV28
CASSGTVEAFF
TGTGCCAGCAGCGGGACAGTCGAAGCTTTCTTT
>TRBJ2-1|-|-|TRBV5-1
CASSPPGGSSYNEQFF
TGCGCCAGCAGCCCCCCCGGGGGCAGCTCCTACAATGAGCAGTTCTTC
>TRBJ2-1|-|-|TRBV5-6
CASSLGQYNEQFF
TGTGCCAGCAGCTTGGGCCAATACAATGAGCAGTTCTTC
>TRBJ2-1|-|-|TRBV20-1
CSVIYNEQFF
TGCAGTGTCATCTACAATGAGCAGTTCTTC
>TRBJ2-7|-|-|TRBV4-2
CASSLDSGPYEQYF
TGTGCCAGCAGCTTGGACTCAGGGCCCTACGAGCAGTACTTC
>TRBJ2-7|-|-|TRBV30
CAWIKAARRFEQYF
TGTGCCTGGATAAAAGCGGCCCGCCGGTTCGAGCAGTACTTC
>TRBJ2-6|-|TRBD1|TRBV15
CATSNGQGVGANVLTF
TGTGCCACCAGCAATGGACAGGGGGTCGGGGCCAACGTCCTGACTTTC
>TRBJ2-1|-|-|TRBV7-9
CASSLLSSPENEQFF
TGTGCCAGCAGCTTACTTTCCAGCCCTGAGAATGAGCAGTTCTTC
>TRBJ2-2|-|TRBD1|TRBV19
CASSIEDRVAGELFF
TGTGCCAGTAGTATAGAAGACAGGGTTGCCGGGGAGCTGTTTTTT
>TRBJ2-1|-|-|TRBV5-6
CASSRRGTDSYNEQFF
TGTGCCAGCAGCCGTCGGGGGACAGACTCCTACAATGAGCAGTTCTTC
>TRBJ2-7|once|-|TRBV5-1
CASSLAARYEQYF
TGCGCCAGCAGCTTGGCTGCGCGTTACGAGCAGTACTTC
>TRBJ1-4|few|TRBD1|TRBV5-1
CASSSGTGDEKLFF
TGCGCCAGCAGCTCCGGGACAGGGGATGAAAAACTGTTTTTT
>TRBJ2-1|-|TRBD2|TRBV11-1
CASSFRGRGNEQFF
TGTGCCAGCAGCTTCCGCGGGAGAGGGAATGAGCAGTTCTTC
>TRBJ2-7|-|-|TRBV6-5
CASSYPTYEQYF
TGTGCCAGCAGTTACCCTACCTACGAGCAGTACTTC
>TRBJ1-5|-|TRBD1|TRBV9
CASSVGQDAQPQHF
TGTGCCAGCAGCGTGGGACAGGATGCTCAGCCCCAGCATTTT
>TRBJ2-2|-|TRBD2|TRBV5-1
CASSLVLAGNTGELFF
TGCGCCAGCAGCTTGGTACTAGCGGGGAACACCGGGGAGCTGTTTTTT
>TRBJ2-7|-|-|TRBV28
CASSSGTLGSYEQYF
TGTGCCAGCAGTTCCGGGACTTTAGGCTCCTACGAGCAGTACTTC
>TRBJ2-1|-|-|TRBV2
CASPARPGVHEQFF
TGTGCCAGCCCTGCTAGGCCCGGGGTCCATGAGCAGTTCTTC
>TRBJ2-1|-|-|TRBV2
CASSDRGSSYNEQFF
TGTGCCAGCAGTGATAGGGGGAGCTCCTACAATGAGCAGTTCTTC
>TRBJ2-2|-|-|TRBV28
CASSFLQGTGELFF
TGTGCCAGCAGTTTCCTTCAGGGGACCGGGGAGCTGTTTTTT
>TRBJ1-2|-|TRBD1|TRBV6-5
CASTGQGFYGYTF
TGTGCCAGCACCGGACAGGGGTTTTATGGCTACACCTTC
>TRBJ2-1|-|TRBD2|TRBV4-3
CASSYRGDNEQFF
TGCGCCAGCAGCTACCGGGGGGACAATGAGCAGTTCTTC
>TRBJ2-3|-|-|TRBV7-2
CASSLLTRTDTQYF
TGTGCCAGCAGCTTATTGACTAGGACAGATACGCAGTATTTT